These T cell receptor beta chains were read from a single sample in a study of blood T cell repertoires in COVID-19. Method: immunoSEQ multiplex PCR; TCRdb's copy keeps in-frame clones and lacks some. The profile covers more than 250,000 clones, with 90% appearing a single time and about 1.7% taken by the ten largest. Sample: PBMCs or T cells enriched from blood (not recorded which). Source of these receptors: a woman between 18 and 30 years old with acute COVID-19. CDR3s include the opening cysteine and the closing phenylalanine or tryptophan. D genes are given only for firm matches. Clone size is given for some rows only: seen once, a few or many times, or a class if the clone is expanded.

>TRBD2|NA|TRBV3-1/TRBV3-2|TRBJ2-3
CASSQVLAGPTDTQYF
TGTGCCAGCAGCCAAGTCTTAGCGGGACCCACAGATACGCAGTATTTT
>NA|NA|TRBV10-1|TRBJ2-2
CASSQRANTGELFF
TGCGCCAGTTCCCAGAGGGCGAACACCGGGGAGCTGTTTTTT
>TRBD1|NA|TRBV6-5|TRBJ2-7
CASRGQGAGTNEQYF
TGTGCCAGCAGAGGACAGGGGGCGGGGACCAACGAGCAGTACTTC
>NA|NA|TRBV5-1|TRBJ2-1
CASSLGVGGIRESEQFF
TGCGCCAGCAGCTTGGGGGTCGGCGGGATTCGGGAGAGTGAGCAGTTCTTC
>NA|few|TRBV28|TRBJ2-2
CASSLQVITGELFF
TGTGCCAGCAGTTTACAGGTCATCACCGGGGAGCTGTTTTTT
>TRBD2|NA|TRBV6-2/TRBV6-3|TRBJ2-7
CASSPGTRAGYYEQYF
TGTGCCAGCAGCCCCGGGACTAGGGCGGGTTACTACGAGCAGTACTTC
>NA|NA|TRBV5-4|TRBJ2-2
CASSRSGTGELFF
TGTGCCAGCAGTCGCTCAGGGACCGGGGAGCTGTTTTTT
>NA|NA|TRBV21-1|TRBJ2-2
CASRPIRGVETNTGELFF
TGTGCCAGCAGGCCAATTCGGGGAGTAGAGACGAACACCGGGGAGCTGTTTTTT
>NA|NA|TRBV7-9|TRBJ2-7
CASSDRTPYEQYF
TGTGCCAGCAGCGACAGGACGCCCTACGAGCAGTACTTC
>TRBD2|NA|TRBV5-6|TRBJ2-7
CASSLLAGVPYEQYF
TGTGCCAGCAGCTTATTAGCGGGAGTACCCTACGAGCAGTACTTC
>TRBD2|once|TRBV5-4|TRBJ2-3
CASSLVLAGPYTDTQYF
TGTGCCAGCAGCTTGGTATTAGCGGGGCCTTACACAGATACGCAGTATTTT
>NA|once|TRBV18|TRBJ2-5
CASSPPEYQETQYF
TGTGCCAGCTCCCCTCCGGAGTACCAAGAGACCCAGTACTTC
>NA|NA|TRBV6-1|TRBJ1-1
CASSERRNTEAFF
TGTGCCAGCAGTGAGCGGAGGAACACTGAAGCTTTCTTT
>NA|once|TRBV18|TRBJ2-5
CASSPLEGSGETQYF
TGTGCCAGCTCACCATTAGAAGGGAGCGGGGAGACCCAGTACTTC
>TRBD1|NA|TRBV18|TRBJ2-7
CASSQGQPSYEQYF
TGTGCCAGCTCACAGGGACAGCCCTCCTACGAGCAGTACTTC
>TRBD1|NA|TRBV5-1|TRBJ2-5
CASSWRAGTGGGETQYF
TGCGCCAGCAGCTGGAGGGCCGGGACAGGGGGCGGAGAGACCCAGTACTTC
>TRBD2|NA|TRBV3-1/TRBV3-2|TRBJ2-3
CASKIAGRSTDTQYF
TGTGCCAGCAAGATAGCGGGAAGAAGCACAGATACGCAGTATTTT
>NA|NA|TRBV28|TRBJ2-5
CASRRTGIETQYF
TGTGCCAGCAGACGCACAGGGATAGAGACCCAGTACTTC
>NA|NA|TRBV6-5|TRBJ1-6
CASSYFRVMGGSPLHF
TGTGCCAGCAGTTACTTTCGCGTCATGGGGGGTTCACCCCTCCACTTT
>TRBD1|NA|TRBV28|TRBJ1-1
CASSVGGAGTEAFF
TGTGCCAGCAGTGTAGGGGGCGCCGGCACTGAAGCTTTCTTT
>NA|NA|TRBV27|TRBJ1-6
CASSLTGPESPLHF
TGTGCCAGCAGTTTGACAGGCCCCGAGTCACCCCTCCACTTT
>NA|NA|TRBV28|TRBJ2-1
CASGVNRASYYNEQFF
TGTGCCAGCGGAGTAAATAGGGCTAGCTACTACAATGAGCAGTTCTTC
>NA|NA|TRBV7-2|TRBJ2-4
CASSLDGEAKNIQYF
TGTGCCAGCAGCTTGGACGGGGAAGCCAAAAACATTCAGTACTTC
>NA|few|TRBV5-1|TRBJ2-2
CASSPRGALNTGELFF
TGCGCCAGCAGCCCCCGTGGGGCGTTAAACACCGGGGAGCTGTTTTTT
>NA|NA|TRBV7-2|TRBJ1-1
CASPSGLVAEAFF
TGTGCCAGCCCAAGCGGATTGGTGGCTGAAGCTTTCTTT
>TRBD2|NA|TRBV5-4|TRBJ2-7
CASSLGGSVSYEQYF
TGTGCCAGCAGCTTGGGCGGGAGCGTATCCTACGAGCAGTACTTC
>NA|NA|TRBV29-1|TRBJ2-2
CSVEVQGRTGELFF
TGCAGCGTTGAAGTTCAGGGGCGGACCGGGGAGCTGTTTTTT
>TRBD1|NA|TRBV5-1|TRBJ1-1
CASSLGGTDNTEAFF
TGCGCCAGCAGCCTCGGAGGGACAGACAACACTGAAGCTTTCTTT
>TRBD1|NA|TRBV10-2|TRBJ2-1
CASRGQPVNEQFF
TGCGCCAGCAGGGGACAGCCCGTCAATGAGCAGTTCTTC
>TRBD1|few|TRBV18|TRBJ2-7
CASSPLPGTGGYEQYF
TGTGCCAGCTCACCACTCCCGGGGACAGGGGGTTACGAGCAGTACTTC
>TRBD1|NA|TRBV28|TRBJ2-7
CASSLTGGYYEQYF
TGTGCCAGCAGTTTGACAGGGGGCTACTACGAGCAGTACTTC
>NA|NA|TRBV5-8|TRBJ2-1
CASAEITGYPMEQFF
TGTGCCAGCGCAGAGATCACGGGGTACCCCATGGAGCAGTTCTTC
>NA|NA|TRBV21-1|TRBJ2-2
CASSKASAGVRDTGELFF
TGTGCCAGCAGCAAAGCCTCTGCGGGAGTACGGGACACCGGGGAGCTGTTTTTT
>TRBD1|NA|TRBV7-2|TRBJ2-7
CASSRNGGQGAYEQYF
TGTGCCAGCAGCAGAAACGGCGGACAGGGGGCCTACGAGCAGTACTTC
>TRBD1|NA|TRBV11-2|TRBJ1-2
CASSLGPDRGGYGYTF
TGTGCCAGCAGCTTAGGCCCGGACAGGGGAGGCTATGGCTACACCTTC
>NA|NA|TRBV15|TRBJ2-3
CATSRDQSGVSGSDTQYF
TGTGCCACCAGCAGAGATCAGTCGGGGGTTTCGGGTTCAGATACGCAGTATTTT
>TRBD2|NA|TRBV11-2|TRBJ2-1
CASSLGAGGFREQFF
TGTGCCAGCAGCTTAGGGGCGGGAGGTTTTCGTGAGCAGTTCTTC
>NA|NA|TRBV14|TRBJ2-7
CASSPQIDYEQYF
TGTGCCAGCAGCCCCCAGATCGACTACGAGCAGTACTTC
>NA|NA|TRBV24-1|TRBJ1-5
CATSDLTGREPYSNQPQHF
TGTGCCACCAGTGATCTTACAGGGAGGGAGCCTTATAGCAATCAGCCCCAGCATTTT
>NA|NA|TRBV5-1|TRBJ1-5
CASSLGRGQPQHF
TGCGCCAGCAGCTTGGGCCGGGGTCAGCCCCAGCATTTT
>NA|NA|TRBV3-1/TRBV3-2|TRBJ1-2
CASSQVGRAKANYGYTF
TGTGCCAGCAGCCAAGTTGGCAGGGCGAAAGCTAACTATGGCTACACCTTC
>NA|few|TRBV5-5|TRBJ1-4
CASSFSGEGYEKLFF
TGTGCCAGCAGCTTTTCAGGGGAAGGCTATGAAAAACTGTTTTTT
>TRBD2|NA|TRBV6-5|TRBJ2-1
CASSPSSGSYNEQFF
TGTGCCAGCAGCCCATCTAGCGGCTCCTACAATGAGCAGTTCTTC
>NA|NA|TRBV15|TRBJ2-5
CATSRDWSTGKETQYF
TGTGCCACCAGCAGAGATTGGTCAACAGGGAAAGAGACCCAGTACTTC
>NA|NA|TRBV5-8|TRBJ2-5
CASSLFAEETQYF
TGTGCCAGCAGCTTGTTTGCGGAAGAGACCCAGTACTTC
>TRBD2|NA|TRBV2|TRBJ2-5
CAITERGEETQYF
TGTGCCATCACAGAACGGGGGGAAGAGACCCAGTACTTC
>NA|NA|TRBV5-3|TRBJ2-7
CARSLDLVVPYEQYF
TGTGCCAGAAGCTTGGATTTAGTAGTTCCGTACGAGCAGTACTTC
>TRBD2|few|TRBV7-8|TRBJ2-2
CASSRPLAATNTGELFF
TGTGCCAGCAGCCGTCCCCTAGCGGCCACGAACACCGGGGAGCTGTTTTTT
>NA|few|TRBV5-5|TRBJ2-7
CASSSSPTYEQYF
TGTGCCAGCAGCTCGAGCCCTACCTACGAGCAGTACTTC
>TRBD2|NA|TRBV15|TRBJ2-1
CATSKGLAGLTYNEQFF
TGTGCCACCAGCAAGGGACTAGCGGGCTTGACTTACAATGAGCAGTTCTTC
>TRBD1|NA|TRBV4-2|TRBJ1-2
CASSQDPPGGQAFIGYGYTF
TGTGCCAGCAGCCAAGATCCCCCAGGGGGGCAGGCTTTCATCGGCTATGGCTACACCTTC
>NA|NA|TRBV10-3|TRBJ2-1
CAIREGGPYEQFF
TGTGCCATCAGAGAAGGAGGGCCGTATGAGCAGTTCTTC
>NA|NA|TRBV28|TRBJ1-2
CASRIHQGSYGYTF
TGTGCCAGCAGGATTCACCAGGGGTCATATGGCTACACCTTC